This T cell receptor beta chain appears in the sequencing data of a study of cytomegalovirus exposure and HLA in healthy donors. Study findings and constraints: TCR beta chain V- and J-gene trimming was linked, in a later analysis, to a missense variant in DCLRE1C.

Primers for the PCR totalled 60 Vbeta and 13 Jbeta. The table came from immunoSEQ multiplex PCR; TCRdb's copy has only in-frame clones and leaves some out. The sample includes about 150,000 clones, 80% of them seen just once. On this clone itself: What it binds is not known.

This clonotype was sampled from a male donor in good health and CMV-seropositive. Sequenced: PBMCs.

The CDR3 loop reads CASRREGGIQPQHF. As DNA, the CDR3 is TGTGCCAGCAGGCGAGAGGGCGGCATTCAGCCCCAGCATTTT. The chain carries TRBV6-6 and TRBJ1-5; no clear D. Deletions cut 6 bases from V and 6 bases from J, with 15 bases between. Germline V CDR1 and CDR2: MNHNY, SVGAGI (reference sequence). The CDR3 is 14 residues long.